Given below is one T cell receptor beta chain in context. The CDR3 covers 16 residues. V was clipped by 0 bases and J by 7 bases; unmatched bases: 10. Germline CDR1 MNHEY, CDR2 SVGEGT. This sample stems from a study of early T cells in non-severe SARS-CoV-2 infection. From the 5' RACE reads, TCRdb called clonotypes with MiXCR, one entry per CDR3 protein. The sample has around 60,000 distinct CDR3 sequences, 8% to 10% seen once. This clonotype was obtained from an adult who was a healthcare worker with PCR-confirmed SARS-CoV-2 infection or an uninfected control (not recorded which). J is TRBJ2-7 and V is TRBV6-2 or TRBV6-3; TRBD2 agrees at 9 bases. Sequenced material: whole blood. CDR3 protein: CASSYSVGGRAGEQYF. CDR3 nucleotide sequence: TGTGCCAGCAGTTACTCTGTCGGCGGGAGGGCCGGTGAGCAGTACTTC.